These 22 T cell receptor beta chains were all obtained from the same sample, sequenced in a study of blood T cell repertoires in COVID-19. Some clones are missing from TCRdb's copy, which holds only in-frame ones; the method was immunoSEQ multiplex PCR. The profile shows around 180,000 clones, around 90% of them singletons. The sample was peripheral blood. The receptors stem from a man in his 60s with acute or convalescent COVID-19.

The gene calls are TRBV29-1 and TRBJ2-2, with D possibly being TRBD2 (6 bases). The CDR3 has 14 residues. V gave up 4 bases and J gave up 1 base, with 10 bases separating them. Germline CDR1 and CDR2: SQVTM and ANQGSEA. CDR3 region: CSVGGVGNTGELFF. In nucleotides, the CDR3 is TGCAGCGTTGGCGGGGTGGGGAACACCGGGGAGCTGTTTTTT.

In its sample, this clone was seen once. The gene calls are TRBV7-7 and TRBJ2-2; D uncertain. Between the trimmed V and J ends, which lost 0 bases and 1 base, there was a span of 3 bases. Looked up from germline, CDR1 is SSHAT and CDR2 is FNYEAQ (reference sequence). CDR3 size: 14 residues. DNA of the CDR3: TGTGCCAGCAGCTTAGCCGTGAACACCGGGGAGCTGTTTTTT. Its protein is CASSLAVNTGELFF.

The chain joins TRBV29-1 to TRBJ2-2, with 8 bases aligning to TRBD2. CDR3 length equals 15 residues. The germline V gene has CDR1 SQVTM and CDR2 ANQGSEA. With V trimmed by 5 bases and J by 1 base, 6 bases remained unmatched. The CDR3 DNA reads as TGCAGCGTTAGGGGTAGCGGGATGAACACCGGGGAGCTGTTTTTT. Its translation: CSVRGSGMNTGELFF.

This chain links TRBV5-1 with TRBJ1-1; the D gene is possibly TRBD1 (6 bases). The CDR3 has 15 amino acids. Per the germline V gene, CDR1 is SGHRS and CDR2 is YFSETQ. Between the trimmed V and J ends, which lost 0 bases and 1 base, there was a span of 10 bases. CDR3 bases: TGCGCCAGCAGCTTGGCGGACAGATCGAACACTGAAGCTTTCTTT. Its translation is CASSLADRSNTEAFF.

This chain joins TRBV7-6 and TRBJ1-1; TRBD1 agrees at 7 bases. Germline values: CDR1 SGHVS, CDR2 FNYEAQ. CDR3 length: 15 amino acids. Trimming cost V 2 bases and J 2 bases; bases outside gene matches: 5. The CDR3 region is CASSLLWDSNTEAFF. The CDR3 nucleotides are TGTGCCAGCAGCTTACTCTGGGACAGCAACACTGAAGCTTTCTTT.

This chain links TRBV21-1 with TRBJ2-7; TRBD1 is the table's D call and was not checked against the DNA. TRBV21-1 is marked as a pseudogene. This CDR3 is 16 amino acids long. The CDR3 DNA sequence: TGTGCCAGCAGCAAAGGGGCCCAGCCGAGCTCCTACGAGCAGTACGTC. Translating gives CASSKGAQPSSYEQYV.

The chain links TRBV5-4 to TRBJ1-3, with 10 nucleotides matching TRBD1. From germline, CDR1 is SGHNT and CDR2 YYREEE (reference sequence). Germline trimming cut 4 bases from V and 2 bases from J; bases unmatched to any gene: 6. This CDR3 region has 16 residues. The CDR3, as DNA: TGTGCCAGCAGCCTCGGGACAGGGGATGCTGGAAACACCATATATTTT. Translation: CASSLGTGDAGNTIYF.

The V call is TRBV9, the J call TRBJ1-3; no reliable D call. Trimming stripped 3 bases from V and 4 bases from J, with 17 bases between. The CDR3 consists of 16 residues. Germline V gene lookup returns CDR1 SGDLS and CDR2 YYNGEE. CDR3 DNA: TGTGCCAGCAGCGCAGACCTCCGGGGTGCCGGAAACACCATATATTTT. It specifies CASSADLRGAGNTIYF.

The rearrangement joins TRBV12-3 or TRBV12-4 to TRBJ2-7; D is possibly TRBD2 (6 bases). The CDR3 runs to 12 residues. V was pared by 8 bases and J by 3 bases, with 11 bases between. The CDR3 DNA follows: TGTGCCAGCTCAAGGGAGGACTACGAGCAGTACTTC. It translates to CASSREDYEQYF.

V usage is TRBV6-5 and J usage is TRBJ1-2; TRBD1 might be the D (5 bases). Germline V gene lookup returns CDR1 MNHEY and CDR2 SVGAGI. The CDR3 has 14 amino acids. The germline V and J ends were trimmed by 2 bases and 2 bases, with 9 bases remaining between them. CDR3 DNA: TGTGCCAGCAGTTACCTAGACAGCAACTATGGCTACACCTTC. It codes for CASSYLDSNYGYTF.

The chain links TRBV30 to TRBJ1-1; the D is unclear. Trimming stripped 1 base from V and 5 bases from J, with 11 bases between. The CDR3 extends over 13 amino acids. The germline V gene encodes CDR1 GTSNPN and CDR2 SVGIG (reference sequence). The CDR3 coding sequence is TGTGCCTGGAGTGGACTGATGGAGACTGAAGCTTTCTTT. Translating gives CAWSGLMETEAFF. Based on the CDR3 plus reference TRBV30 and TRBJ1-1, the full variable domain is SQTIHQWPATLVQPVGSPLSLECTVEGTSNPNLYWYRQAAGRGLQLLFYSVGIGQISSEVPQNLSASRPQDRQFILSSKKLLLSDSGFYLCAWSGLMETEAFFGQGTRLTVV.

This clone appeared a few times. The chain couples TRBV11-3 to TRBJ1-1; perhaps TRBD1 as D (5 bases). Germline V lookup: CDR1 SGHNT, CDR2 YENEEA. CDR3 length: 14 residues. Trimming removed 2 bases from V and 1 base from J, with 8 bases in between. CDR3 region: CASSLTGKNTEAFF. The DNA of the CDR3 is TGTGCCAGCAGCTTAACAGGCAAGAACACTGAAGCTTTCTTT.

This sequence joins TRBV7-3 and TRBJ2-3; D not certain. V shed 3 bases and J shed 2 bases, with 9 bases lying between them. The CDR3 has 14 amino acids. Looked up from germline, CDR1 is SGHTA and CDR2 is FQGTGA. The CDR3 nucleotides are TGTGCCAGCAGCTTTGGAGTTCCCACAGATACGCAGTATTTT. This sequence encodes CASSFGVPTDTQYF.

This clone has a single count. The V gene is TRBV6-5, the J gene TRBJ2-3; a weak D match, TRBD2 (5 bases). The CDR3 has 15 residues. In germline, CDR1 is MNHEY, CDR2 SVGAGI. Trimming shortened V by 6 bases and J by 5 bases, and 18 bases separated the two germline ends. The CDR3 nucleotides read TGTGCCAGCAGCAGATTCAACGGACGGGAAGATACGCAGTATTTT. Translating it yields CASSRFNGREDTQYF.

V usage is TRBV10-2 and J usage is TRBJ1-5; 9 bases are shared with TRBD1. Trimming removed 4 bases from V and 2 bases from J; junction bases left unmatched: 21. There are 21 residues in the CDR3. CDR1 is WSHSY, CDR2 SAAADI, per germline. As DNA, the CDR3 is TGCGCCAGCAGTGTGGAGCCCACCGGGACAGGGACGTATACGGGCAATCAGCCCCAGCATTTT. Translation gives CASSVEPTGTGTYTGNQPQHF.

This chain's CDR3 is CASSLGANSGNTIYF. The CDR3 DNA reads as TGCGCCAGCAGCTTGGGAGCGAACTCTGGAAACACCATATATTTT. The chain couples TRBV5-1 to TRBJ1-3; D uncertain. The CDR3 is 15 amino acids. Trimming pared 0 bases from V and 0 bases from J, leaving 7 bases between. CDR1 is SGHRS, CDR2 YFSETQ, per germline.

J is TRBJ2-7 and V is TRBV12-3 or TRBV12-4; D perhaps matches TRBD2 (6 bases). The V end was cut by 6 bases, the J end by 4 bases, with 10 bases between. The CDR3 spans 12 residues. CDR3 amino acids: CASRRGGYEQYF. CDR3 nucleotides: TGTGCCAGCAGACGGGGAGGTTACGAGCAGTACTTC.

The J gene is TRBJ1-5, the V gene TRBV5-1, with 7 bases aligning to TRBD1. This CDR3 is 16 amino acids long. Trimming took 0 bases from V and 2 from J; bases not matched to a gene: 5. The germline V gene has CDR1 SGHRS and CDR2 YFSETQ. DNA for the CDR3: TGCGCCAGCAGCTTGGGCGACAGGGTCGGCAATCAGCCCCAGCATTTT. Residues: CASSLGDRVGNQPQHF.

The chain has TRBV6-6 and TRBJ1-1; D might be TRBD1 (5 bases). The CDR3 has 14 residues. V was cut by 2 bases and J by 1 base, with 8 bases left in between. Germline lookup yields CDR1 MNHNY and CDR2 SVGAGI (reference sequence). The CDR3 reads CASSYQGGNTEAFF. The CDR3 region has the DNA TGTGCCAGCAGTTACCAGGGCGGGAACACTGAAGCTTTCTTT.

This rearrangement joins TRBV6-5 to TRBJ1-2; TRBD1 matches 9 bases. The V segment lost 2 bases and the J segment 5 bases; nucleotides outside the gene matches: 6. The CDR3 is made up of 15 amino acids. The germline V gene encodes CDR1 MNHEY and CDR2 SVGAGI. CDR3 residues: CASSYTDRGLYGYTF. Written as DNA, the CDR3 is TGTGCCAGCAGTTACACCGACAGGGGGTTGTATGGCTACACCTTC.

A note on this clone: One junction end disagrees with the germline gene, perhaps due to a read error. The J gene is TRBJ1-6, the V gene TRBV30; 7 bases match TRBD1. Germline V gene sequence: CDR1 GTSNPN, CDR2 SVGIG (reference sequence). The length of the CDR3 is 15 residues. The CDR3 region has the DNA TGTGCCTGGACCCCATGGGACAGAGATAATTCACCCCCCCACTTT. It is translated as CAWTPWDRDNSPPHF.

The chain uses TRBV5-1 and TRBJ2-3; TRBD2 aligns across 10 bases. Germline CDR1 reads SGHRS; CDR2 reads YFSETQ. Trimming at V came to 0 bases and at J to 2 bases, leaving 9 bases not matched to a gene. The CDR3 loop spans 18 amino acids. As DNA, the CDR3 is TGCGCCAGCAGCTTGGTTGCGACTAGCGGGTCTACCACAGATACGCAGTATTTT. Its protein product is CASSLVATSGSTTDTQYF.